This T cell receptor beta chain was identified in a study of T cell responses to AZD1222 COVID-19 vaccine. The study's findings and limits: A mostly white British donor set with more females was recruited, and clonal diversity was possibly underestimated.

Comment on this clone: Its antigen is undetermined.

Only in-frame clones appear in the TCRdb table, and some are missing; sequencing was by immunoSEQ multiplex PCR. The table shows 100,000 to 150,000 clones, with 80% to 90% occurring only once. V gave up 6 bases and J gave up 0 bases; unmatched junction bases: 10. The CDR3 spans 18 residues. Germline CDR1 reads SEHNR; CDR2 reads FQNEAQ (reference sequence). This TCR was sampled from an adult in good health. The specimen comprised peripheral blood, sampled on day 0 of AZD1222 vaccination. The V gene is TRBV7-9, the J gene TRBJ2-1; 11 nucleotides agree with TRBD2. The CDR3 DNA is TGTGCCAGCAGTCGGCTAGCGGGGGGATCGAGCTCCTACAATGAGCAGTTCTTC. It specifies CASSRLAGGSSSYNEQFF.